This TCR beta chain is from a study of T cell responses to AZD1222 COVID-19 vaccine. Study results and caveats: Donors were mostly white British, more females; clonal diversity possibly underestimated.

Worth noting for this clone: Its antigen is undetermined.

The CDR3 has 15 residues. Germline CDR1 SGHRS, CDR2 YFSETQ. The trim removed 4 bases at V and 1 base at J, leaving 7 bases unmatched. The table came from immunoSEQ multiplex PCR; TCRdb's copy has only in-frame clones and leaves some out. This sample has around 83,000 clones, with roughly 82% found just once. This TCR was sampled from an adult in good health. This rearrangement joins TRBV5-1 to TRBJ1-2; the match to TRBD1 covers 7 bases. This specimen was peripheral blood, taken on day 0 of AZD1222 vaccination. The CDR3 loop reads CASSADRADNYGYTF. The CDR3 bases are TGCGCCAGCAGCGCCGACAGGGCCGATAACTATGGCTACACCTTC.